These T cell receptor beta chains were read from a single sample in a study of tumor T cells in aggressive B-cell lymphoma. Libraries were prepared by immunoSEQ multiplex PCR; TCRdb keeps only in-frame clonotypes and omits some of them. The table includes about 11,000 clones, approximately 91% detected once. The sequenced sample consisted of tumor tissue. The source is an adult with diffuse large B cell lymphoma. CDR3s include the opening cysteine and the closing phenylalanine or tryptophan. D genes are given only for firm matches. The size field is filled for only some rows; it gives once, few, many or a size class.

d_call	clone_size	j_call	v_call	cdr3_aa	cdr3_nt
-	-	TRBJ2-6	TRBV4-1	CASSLGLGANVLTF	TGCGCCAGCAGCCTCGGACTAGGGGCCAACGTCCTGACTTTC
TRBD1	-	TRBJ2-3	TRBV9	CASSVGTAIFADTQYF	TGTGCCAGCAGCGTTGGGACAGCCATTTTCGCAGATACGCAGTATTTT
TRBD1	once	TRBJ1-4	TRBV19	CASRPQGGANEKLFF	TGTGCCAGTAGGCCCCAGGGGGGAGCTAATGAAAAACTGTTTTTT
-	once	TRBJ1-1	TRBV7-8	CASTLPSGGGTEAFF	TGTGCCAGCACTTTACCCAGCGGCGGGGGCACTGAAGCTTTTTTT
TRBD2	-	TRBJ2-7	TRBV13	CASSLGASGSLSEQYF	TGTGCCAGCAGCTTAGGGGCTAGCGGGAGTCTAAGCGAGCAGTACTTC
TRBD1	-	TRBJ2-1	TRBV29-1	CSVEDGMGQGANEQFF	TGCAGCGTTGAAGATGGGATGGGACAGGGGGCCAATGAGCAGTTCTTC
TRBD2	-	TRBJ2-7	TRBV19	CASSIDIETSGINEQYF	TGTGCCAGTAGTATAGATATCGAGACTAGCGGGATAAACGAGCAGTACTTC
-	-	TRBJ1-1	TRBV7-9	CASSYDPGAPNTEAFF	TGTGCCAGCAGCTACGACCCGGGAGCCCCGAACACTGAAGCTTTCTTT
TRBD1	-	TRBJ1-4	TRBV18	CASSPFEQGATNEKLFF	TGTGCCAGCTCACCATTCGAACAGGGGGCAACTAATGAAAAACTGTTTTTT
TRBD2	once	TRBJ2-1	TRBV11-2	CASSLNLAGNYEQFF	TGTGCCAGCAGCTTAAACCTAGCGGGAAACTATGAGCAGTTCTTC
-	-	TRBJ1-1	TRBV29-1	CSVDDRMNTEAFF	TGCAGCGTTGATGACAGGATGAACACTGAAGCTTTCTTT
-	-	TRBJ1-1	TRBV6-5	CASSYRGGNTEAFF	TGTGCCAGCAGTTATCGGGGGGGGAACACTGAAGCTTTCTTT
TRBD1	-	TRBJ1-1	TRBV5-5	CASSIDRAAFF	TGTGCCAGCAGCATCGACAGGGCGGCTTTCTTT
-	-	TRBJ1-5	TRBV5-6	CASSWGLSNQPQHF	TGTGCCAGCAGCTGGGGCCTTAGCAATCAGCCCCAGCATTTT
-	-	TRBJ1-5	TRBV12-5	CASHGGGVQPQHF	TGTGCTAGTCATGGAGGCGGGGTTCAGCCCCAGCATTTT
-	-	TRBJ1-2	TRBV6-1	CASSARGTGYGYTF	TGTGCCAGCAGTGCAAGGGGAACTGGCTATGGCTACACCTTC
-	-	TRBJ1-6	TRBV4-2	CASSLSGEGNYNSPLHF	TGTGCCAGCAGCCTAAGCGGGGAGGGGAACTATAATTCACCCCTCCACTTT
-	-	TRBJ2-7	TRBV18	CASLPGGTVYEQYF	TGTGCCAGCTTACCCGGGGGAACTGTCTACGAGCAGTACTTC
-	-	TRBJ1-4	TRBV19	CASSSDRLDEKLFF	TGTGCCAGTAGCTCGGACAGATTAGATGAAAAACTGTTTTTT
-	-	TRBJ2-7	TRBV10-3	CAISVLGGYEQYF	TGTGCCATCAGTGTATTGGGGGGTTACGAGCAGTACTTC
-	-	TRBJ2-7	TRBV6-5	CASSYSSWQGSYEQYF	TGTGCCAGCAGTTACTCGAGCTGGCAGGGCTCCTACGAGCAGTACTTC
TRBD1	-	TRBJ1-2	TRBV11-2	CASSLSGQGEGYTF	TGTGCCAGCAGCTTATCTGGACAGGGGGAAGGCTACACCTTC
-	-	TRBJ1-6	TRBV2	CASTGGSYNSPLHF	TGTGCCAGCACGGGGGGGTCCTATAATTCACCCCTCCACTTT
TRBD1	-	TRBJ1-1	TRBV27	CASRTIRGSTEAFF	TGTGCCAGCAGAACGATCAGGGGGAGCACTGAAGCTTTCTTT
-	-	TRBJ1-1	TRBV5-5	CASSLYRADTEAFF	TGTGCCAGCAGCTTGTACAGGGCGGACACTGAAGCTTTCTTT
-	once	TRBJ1-6	TRBV29-1	CSVAGDYNSPLHF	TGCAGCGTTGCCGGTGATTATAATTCACCCCTCCACTTT
-	-	TRBJ1-3	TRBV28	CASSLAGSSGNTIYF	TGTGCCAGCAGTTTGGCGGGGAGCTCTGGAAACACCATATATTTT
-	-	TRBJ1-2	TRBV6-1	CASGSLSVYTF	TGTGCCAGCGGTTCCCTTTCGGTCTACACCTTC